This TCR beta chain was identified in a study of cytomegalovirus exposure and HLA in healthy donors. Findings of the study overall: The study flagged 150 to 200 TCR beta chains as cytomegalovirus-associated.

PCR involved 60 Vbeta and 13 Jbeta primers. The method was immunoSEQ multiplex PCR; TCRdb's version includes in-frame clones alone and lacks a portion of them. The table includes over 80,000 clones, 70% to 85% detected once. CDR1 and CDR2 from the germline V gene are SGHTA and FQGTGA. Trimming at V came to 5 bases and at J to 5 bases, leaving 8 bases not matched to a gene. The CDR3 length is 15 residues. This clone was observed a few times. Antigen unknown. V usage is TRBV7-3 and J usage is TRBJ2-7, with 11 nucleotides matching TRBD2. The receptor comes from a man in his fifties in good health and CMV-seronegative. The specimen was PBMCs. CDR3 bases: TGTGCCAGCAGCCCACACACTAGCGGGAGTCACGAGCAGTACTTC. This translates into CASSPHTSGSHEQYF.